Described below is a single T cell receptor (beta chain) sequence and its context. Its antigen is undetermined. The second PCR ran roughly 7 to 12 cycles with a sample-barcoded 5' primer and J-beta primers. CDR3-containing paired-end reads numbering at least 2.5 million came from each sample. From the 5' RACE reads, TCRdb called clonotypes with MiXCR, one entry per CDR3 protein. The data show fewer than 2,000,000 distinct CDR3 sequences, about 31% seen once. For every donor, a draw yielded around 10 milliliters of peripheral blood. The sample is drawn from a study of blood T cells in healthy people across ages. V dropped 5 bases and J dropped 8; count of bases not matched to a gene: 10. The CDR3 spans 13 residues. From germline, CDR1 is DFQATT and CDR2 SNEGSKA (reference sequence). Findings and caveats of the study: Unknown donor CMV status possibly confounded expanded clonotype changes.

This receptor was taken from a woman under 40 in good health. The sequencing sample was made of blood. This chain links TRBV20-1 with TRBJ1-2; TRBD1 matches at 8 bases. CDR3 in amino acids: CSADPDRDDGYTF. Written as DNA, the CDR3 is TGCAGTGCTGATCCGGACAGGGATGACGGCTACACCTTC.